This T cell receptor beta chain derives from a study of shared clonotypes between healthy human individuals. Study in general: Each donor had three CD4 naive, three CD4 memory, two CD8 naive and one CD8 memory plate. Notes on the study in general: All-four-donor shared clonotypes had higher generation probabilities than non-shared clonotypes did.

CDR3 length equals 13 residues. V dropped 2 bases and J dropped 0 bases, with 5 bases sitting between them. Germline loops: CDR1 MNHEY, CDR2 SMNVEV (reference sequence). For this clone: What it recognizes is unknown. The sample carries other DNA sequences with the same CDR3.

Sequencing was at deep level. Measured with immunoSEQ multiplex PCR; TCRdb has only the in-frame clones, and not every one. The sample lists roughly 1,800,000 clones; about 95% were seen once. CD45RO-negative cells were positively selected for CCR7, leaving out terminally differentiated effector memory CD45RA+ cells. Specimen: naive CD8+ T cells sorted from blood. This receptor was obtained from a young man in good health. This chain links TRBV27 with TRBJ2-7; unclear D gene. CDR3 region: CASSLPGSYEQYF. DNA for the CDR3: TGTGCCAGCAGTTTACCCGGCTCCTACGAGCAGTACTTC.